A single sample gave rise to the 18 T cell receptor beta chains below, sequenced in a study of cytomegalovirus exposure and HLA in healthy donors. In the PCR, 60 Vbeta and 13 Jbeta primers were used. Generated by immunoSEQ multiplex PCR, the TCRdb table keeps only in-frame clones and is missing some. This table has some 150,000 clones, 55% to 70% appearing once. Sequenced input: PBMCs. The receptors stem from a woman in her sixties in good health and CMV-seropositive.

The chain uses TRBV28 and TRBJ2-5; TRBD1 agrees at 10 bases. The end of the DNA fits TRBJ2-7 better, so the J call may be wrong. The CDR3 runs to 14 residues. Germline V CDR1 and CDR2: MDHEN, SYDVKM. DNA of the CDR3: TGTGCCAGCAGTTTGCGGGACAGGGGTTACGAGCAGTACTTC. Protein sequence: CASSLRDRGYEQYF.

The chain combines TRBV7-9 with TRBJ1-1; TRBD1 is a possible D gene (6 bases). V lost 1 base, J lost 3 bases, and 12 bases lay in between. The CDR3 totals 15 residues. CDR1 and CDR2 (germline): SEHNR, FQNEAQ (reference sequence). This chain's CDR3 is CASSLEVGGHTEAFF. In nucleotides, the CDR3 is TGTGCCAGCAGCTTAGAGGTAGGGGGTCACACTGAAGCTTTCTTT.

The rearrangement joins TRBV5-1 to TRBJ2-2, with TRBD2 matching 13 bases. Trimming cost V 4 bases and J 4 bases; bases outside gene matches: 4. The CDR3 loop spans 16 amino acids. Germline V gene lookup returns CDR1 SGHRS and CDR2 YFSETQ. The CDR3 here is CASSGGLAGLTGELFF. CDR3 sequence (DNA): TGCGCCAGCAGCGGGGGACTAGCGGGACTCACCGGGGAGCTGTTTTTT. The whole variable domain, remainder taken from reference TRBV5-1 and TRBJ2-2, is KAGVTQTPRYLIKTRGQQVTLSCSPISGHRSVSWYQQTPGQGLQFLFEYFSETQRNKGNFPGRFSGRQFSNSRSEMNVSTLELGDSALYLCASSGGLAGLTGELFFGEGSRLTVL.

The sample holds one count of this clone. This rearrangement joins TRBV6-1 to TRBJ2-5, with 14 bases aligning to TRBD2. CDR3 length: 18 residues. V lost 3 bases to trimming and J lost 1 base; unmatched junction nucleotides: 7. CDR1 MNHNS and CDR2 SASEGT come from the germline V gene. In DNA, the CDR3 is TGTGCCAGCAGTGAGGGGCGACTAGCGGGAGGGCCCCAAGAGACCCAGTACTTC. Amino acid sequence: CASSEGRLAGGPQETQYF.

This clone showed up just a few times. The chain joins TRBV13 to TRBJ2-1; 9 positions agree with TRBD2. After removal of 5 bases from V and 12 bases from J, the junction contained 11 bases not matched to a gene. Germline V gene lookup returns CDR1 PRHDT and CDR2 FYEKMQ (reference sequence). The CDR3 is 14 amino acids. This chain's CDR3 is CASSPGLAGKAQFF. In DNA form, the CDR3 reads TGTGCCAGCAGCCCGGGACTAGCAGGAAAGGCGCAGTTCTTC.

The chain recombines TRBV28 with TRBJ2-1, with TRBD2 matching over 7 bases. The CDR3 sequence is 14 residues long. Trimming took 2 bases from V and 12 from J; bases not matched to a gene: 10. Germline CDR1 MDHEN, CDR2 SYDVKM. For the CDR3, the DNA is TGTGCCAGCAGTTTAAGAGGGAGGGAAGCAGGGCAGTTCTTC. Translating gives CASSLRGREAGQFF. Complete variable domain (other parts from reference TRBV28 and TRBJ2-1): DVKVTQSSRYLVKRTGEKVFLECVQDMDHENMFWYRQDPGLGLRLIYFSYDVKMKEKGDIPEGYSVSREKKERFSLILESASTNQTSMYLCASSLRGREAGQFFGPGTRLTVL.

The V and J genes are TRBV14 and TRBJ1-1; possibly TRBD1 for D (5 bases). This CDR3 has 15 amino acids. In germline, CDR1 is SGHDN, CDR2 FVKESK. The V and J ends lost 1 base and 6 bases respectively, with 15 bases between them. The CDR3: CASSQGPRIGAEAFF. The CDR3 DNA follows: TGTGCCAGCAGCCAAGGCCCTCGGATAGGGGCTGAAGCTTTCTTT. Complete variable domain (other parts from reference TRBV14 and TRBJ1-1): EAGVTQFPSHSVIEKGQTVTLRCDPISGHDNLYWYRRVMGKEIKFLLHFVKESKQDESGMPNNRFLAERTGGTYSTLKVQPAELEDSGVYFCASSQGPRIGAEAFFGQGTRLTVV.

CDR3 DNA sequence: TGTGCCAGCAGCCCGGGGGGGCGAGTAGGGGAGCAAGAGACCCAGTACTTC. Its protein is CASSPGGRVGEQETQYF. The chain joins TRBV7-8 to TRBJ2-5, with 8 bases matching TRBD2. V dropped 5 bases and J dropped 2; count of bases not matched to a gene: 13. The CDR3 is 17 residues long. The germline V gene has CDR1 SGHVS and CDR2 FQNEAQ. Based on the CDR3 plus reference TRBV7-8 and TRBJ2-5, the full variable domain is GAGVSQSPRYKVAKRGQDVALRCDPISGHVSLFWYQQALGQGPEFLTYFQNEAQLDKSGLPSDRFFAERPEGSVSTLKIQRTQQEDSAVYLCASSPGGRVGEQETQYFGPGTRLLVL.

The genes are TRBV2 and TRBJ1-3; tentatively, D is TRBD1 (6 bases). The V and J ends lost 6 bases and 7 bases respectively, with 13 bases between them. Germline V gene lookup returns CDR1 SNHLY and CDR2 FYNNEI. The CDR3 contains 13 residues. As DNA, the CDR3 is TGTGCCAGCAGGGACAGCGGCTTCAACACCATATATTTT. Translated, it gives CASRDSGFNTIYF.

The J gene is TRBJ1-5, the V gene TRBV28; a possible D gene is TRBD1 (5 bases). Germline V gene sequence: CDR1 MDHEN, CDR2 SYDVKM. The CDR3 length is 13 residues. V was shortened by 3 bases and J by 8 bases, with 11 bases between the two germline ends. In DNA form, the CDR3 reads TGTGCCAGCAGTTTCTCCAGGGCTGAGCCCCAGCATTTT. It specifies CASSFSRAEPQHF.

The J gene is TRBJ2-1, the V gene TRBV4-1; 13 positions match TRBD2. The germline CDR1 and CDR2 sequences are MGHRA and YSYEKL. V gave up 2 bases and J gave up 6 bases; unmatched junction bases: 4. The CDR3 covers 16 residues. Here the CDR3 reads CASSQRLAGGSNEQFF. CDR3 DNA: TGCGCCAGCAGCCAAAGACTAGCGGGAGGATCCAATGAGCAGTTCTTC.

The chain joins TRBV7-9 to TRBJ1-4, with D possibly TRBD1 on 5 matching bases. V lost 4 bases and J 8 bases, leaving 14 bases between the germline ends. CDR3 length: 14 residues. Germline V gene lookup returns CDR1 SEHNR and CDR2 FQNEAQ (reference sequence). The CDR3 is CASSWGGEEEKLFF. CDR3 nucleotide sequence: TGTGCCAGCAGCTGGGGGGGGGAGGAGGAAAAACTGTTTTTT. The full variable domain, its missing parts supplied by reference TRBV7-9 and TRBJ1-4, is DTGVSQNPRHKITKRGQNVTFRCDPISEHNRLYWYRQTLGQGPEFLTYFQNEAQLEKSRLLSDRFSAERPKGSFSTLEIQRTEQGDSAMYLCASSWGGEEEKLFFGSGTQLSVL.

This chain links TRBV5-5 with TRBJ2-3; no clear D. Trimming stripped 2 bases from V and 2 bases from J, with 15 bases between. Germline V gives CDR1 SGHKS, CDR2 YYEKEE (reference sequence). This CDR3 comprises 16 residues. The CDR3 spells CASSLPVTIITDTQYF. The DNA of the CDR3 is TGTGCCAGCAGCTTACCCGTCACAATTATCACAGATACGCAGTATTTT. The whole variable domain, filled in from reference TRBV5-5 and TRBJ2-3, reads DAGVTQSPTHLIKTRGQQVTLRCSPISGHKSVSWYQQVLGQGPQFIFQYYEKEERGRGNFPDRFSARQFPNYSSELNVNALLLGDSALYLCASSLPVTIITDTQYFGPGTRLTVL.

V and J are TRBV5-1 and TRBJ2-5; possible D gene TRBD2, 6 bases. V was cut by 3 bases and J by 3 bases, with 12 bases left in between. The germline V gene encodes CDR1 SGHRS and CDR2 YFSETQ. The CDR3 runs to 14 residues. CDR3 DNA: TGCGCCAGCAGCTGGGGGGTGGGAGAAGAGACCCAGTACTTC. Its protein product is CASSWGVGEETQYF.

The chain links TRBV9 to TRBJ2-2; 8 bases are a match to TRBD2. Germline V gene data show CDR1 as SGDLS and CDR2 as YYNGEE. There are 16 residues in the CDR3. V was pared by 5 bases and J by 5 bases, with 11 bases of the junction left unmatched. CDR3 sequence (DNA): TGTGCCAGCAGTGACCCGCGGGAGGTAAGGACCGGGGAGCTGTTTTTT. Amino acid sequence: CASSDPREVRTGELFF.

The gene calls are TRBV30 and TRBJ1-2; 7 bases are shared with TRBD1. The CDR3 covers 16 residues. The germline V gene encodes CDR1 GTSNPN and CDR2 SVGIG (reference sequence). V was clipped by 7 bases and J by 4 bases; unmatched bases: 18. The CDR3 loop reads CASPQGEEYLGYGYTF. The CDR3 coding sequence is TGTGCCTCGCCTCAGGGGGAAGAGTATTTGGGCTATGGCTACACCTTC.

This clone was seen a handful of times. The chain uses TRBV6-5 and TRBJ1-1; 9 bases agree with TRBD1. The CDR3 length is 16 residues. CDR1 is MNHEY and CDR2 is SVGAGI in the germline V gene. V was clipped by 4 bases and J by 5 bases; unmatched bases: 11. The CDR3 nucleotides read TGTGCCAGCAGTTCCGGACAGGGGAGGGGGCGGACTGAAGCTTTCTTT. Its translation is CASSSGQGRGRTEAFF.

The chain uses TRBV28 and TRBJ2-7; D is perhaps TRBD2 (6 bases). V was clipped by 7 bases and J by 3 bases, with 10 bases between them. The CDR3 length is 12 residues. Germline values: CDR1 MDHEN, CDR2 SYDVKM. The CDR3 nucleotides read TGTGCCAGCAATGCCGGGAGCTACGAGCAGTACTTC. It yields the protein CASNAGSYEQYF.